These T cell receptor beta chains were read from a single sample in a study of lymphopenia after photon versus proton radiotherapy. Here immunoSEQ multiplex PCR was the method, and the copy in TCRdb shows in-frame clones only, minus some. Counted here are 25,000 to 30,000 clones, about four fifths occurring once; the ten biggest clones make up approximately 3.7%. Sequencing used peripheral blood, obtained from a patient treated with photon-based radiotherapy. The receptors shown here come from a woman aged 45-65 years with pancreatic cancer. CDR3s include the opening cysteine and the closing phenylalanine or tryptophan. The D gene is left open where the match is weak. The size field is filled for only some rows; it gives once, few, many or a size class.

cdr3_length,clone_size,j_call,d_call,v_call,cdr3_nt,cdr3_aa
14,NA,TRBJ2-1,NA,TRBV19,TGTGCCAGTAGTCCCCGGAGCTCCTACAATGAGCAGTTCTTC,CASSPRSSYNEQFF
14,NA,TRBJ2-7,TRBD1,TRBV14,TGTGCCAGCAGCCAAGCCGGGACAGGGAGCGAGCAGTACTTC,CASSQAGTGSEQYF
19,NA,TRBJ2-7,TRBD2,TRBV18,TGTGCCAGCTCACCTCCTCGACAGGGGTGGCCTAGCGGGAGGGCCGAGCAGTACTTC,CASSPPRQGWPSGRAEQYF
16,NA,TRBJ2-7,NA,TRBV7-2,TGTGCCAGCAGCCCCGTCCTGGGGGGAAACTCCTACGAGCAGTACTTC,CASSPVLGGNSYEQYF
13,NA,TRBJ2-1,NA,TRBV19,TGTGCCAGTAGAGAACCAGGGATGGGTGAGCAGTTCTTC,CASREPGMGEQFF
15,NA,TRBJ2-7,TRBD1,TRBV4-3,TGCGCCAGCAGCACCGGACAGGGGGGGACCTACGAGCAGTACTTC,CASSTGQGGTYEQYF
17,NA,TRBJ2-2,NA,TRBV11-2,TGTGCCAGCAGAACAAGAGCAATGGGACCCTCCGCCGGGGAGCTGTTTTTT,CASRTRAMGPSAGELFF
14,NA,TRBJ1-5,NA,TRBV6-6,TGTGCCAGCAGTACTGGACACCTCAATCAGCCCCAGCATTTT,CASSTGHLNQPQHF
13,NA,TRBJ1-2,NA,TRBV6-6,TGTGCCAGCAGTTACGCCACAGGGTTCAGCTACACCTTC,CASSYATGFSYTF
15,NA,TRBJ2-7,TRBD2,TRBV7-2,TGTGCCAGCAGCCCACTAGCGGGAGGGCCCCTCTTGCAGTACTTC,CASSPLAGGPLLQYF
16,NA,TRBJ2-5,NA,TRBV4-3,TGCGCCAGCAGCCAACGGACGGCGAGTTTACAAGAGACCCAGTACTTC,CASSQRTASLQETQYF
11,NA,TRBJ2-1,NA,TRBV6-6,TGTGCCAGCAGCGCCGCAAAAGAGCAGTTCTTC,CASSAAKEQFF
15,NA,TRBJ1-2,TRBD1,TRBV15,TGTGCCACCAGCAGCTGGGGGCAGGGGGACTATGGCTACACCTTC,CATSSWGQGDYGYTF
15,NA,TRBJ2-7,TRBD2,TRBV7-6,TGTGCCAGCAGCCCAAGGACTAGCGGGCCCTACGAGCAGTACTTC,CASSPRTSGPYEQYF
15,NA,TRBJ2-7,TRBD2,TRBV6-1,TGTGCCAGCAGTGCATTAGCGGGAACCTCCTACGAGCAGTACTTC,CASSALAGTSYEQYF
14,NA,TRBJ1-1,NA,TRBV27,TGTGCCAGCAGTTTTCTAGGGTCGACAGGCCGGGCTTTCTTT,CASSFLGSTGRAFF
13,NA,TRBJ1-3,NA,TRBV11-2,TGTGCCAGCAGCTTGCTCAGGGTGGACACCATATATTTT,CASSLLRVDTIYF
16,few,TRBJ1-6,NA,TRBV4-3,TGCGCCAGCAGCCAGGTGGGACTTTCCTATAATTCACCCCTCCACTTT,CASSQVGLSYNSPLHF
12,NA,TRBJ1-5,NA,TRBV7-9,TGTGCCAGCAGCTTGCCAACTCAGCCCCAGCATTTT,CASSLPTQPQHF
16,NA,TRBJ2-7,TRBD2,TRBV27,TGTGCCAGCAGTTTATCGCTAGCGGTGAGCTCCTACGAGCAGTACTTC,CASSLSLAVSSYEQYF
17,once,TRBJ2-3,TRBD2,TRBV9,TGTGCCAGCAGCGTAGAGCCGGCGGGAGGAGACACAGATACGCAGTATTTT,CASSVEPAGGDTDTQYF
17,NA,TRBJ2-6,NA,TRBV29-1,TGCAGCGTTGAAGAACAGGCCGGGCACTCTGGGGCCAACGTCCTGACTTTC,CSVEEQAGHSGANVLTF
21,NA,TRBJ2-2,TRBD2,TRBV4-1,TGCGCCAGCAGCACTACCGGGACAGGAGTAGCGGGAGGGCCGGAAAACGGGGAGCTGTTTTTT,CASSTTGTGVAGGPENGELFF
13,NA,TRBJ2-1,NA,TRBV5-1,TGCGCCAGCAGCTTGGGTACATACAATGAGCAGTTCTTC,CASSLGTYNEQFF
17,NA,TRBJ2-7,TRBD2,TRBV4-1,TGCGCCAGCAGCCAAGATCAAGCTAGCGGGAGAGGGGGCGAGCAGTACTTC,CASSQDQASGRGGEQYF
15,NA,TRBJ2-3,NA,TRBV5-5,TGTGCCAGCAGTGCCGGGACTGAGGTATCAGATACGCAGTATTTT,CASSAGTEVSDTQYF
15,NA,TRBJ2-3,TRBD1,TRBV29-1,TGCAGCGTTGAAGCCCCGACAGGGTCCCCTAATACGCAGTATTTT,CSVEAPTGSPNTQYF
13,NA,TRBJ1-1,NA,TRBV9,TGTGCCAGCAGTCCGCATCCGACAGGTGAAGCTTTCTTT,CASSPHPTGEAFF
15,NA,TRBJ2-1,NA,TRBV10-3,TGTGCCATCAGTGACCCGGACCAGCTATACAATGAGCAGTTCTTC,CAISDPDQLYNEQFF
14,NA,TRBJ2-2,NA,TRBV9,TGTGCCTCCGCCCGGGGGTCTGTGTCCGGGGAGCTGTTTTTT,CASARGSVSGELFF
14,once,TRBJ2-1,TRBD1,TRBV27,TGTGCCAGCGGCCGGGACAGGGGCTACAATGAGCAGTTCTTC,CASGRDRGYNEQFF
16,NA,TRBJ2-7,NA,TRBV25-1,TGTGCCAGCAGTGAAGCCGAGGGACCGCTAGGCCACGAGCAGTACTTC,CASSEAEGPLGHEQYF
17,NA,TRBJ1-4,TRBD1,TRBV27,TGTGCCAGCAGTCCATACCCGACAGGGTCAACTAATGAAAAACTGTTTTTT,CASSPYPTGSTNEKLFF
15,NA,TRBJ2-5,TRBD2,TRBV9,TGTGCCAGCAGCGGGGTCACAGCAGCGGGGGAGACCCAGTACTTC,CASSGVTAAGETQYF
14,few,TRBJ2-7,TRBD2,TRBV5-4,TGTGCCAGCAGCTTAGCGGGAGCCCCCTACGAGCAGTACTTC,CASSLAGAPYEQYF